Each of the 21 T cell receptor beta chains below was sequenced from the same sample in a study of cytomegalovirus exposure and HLA in healthy donors. Vbeta (60) and Jbeta (13) primers were used in the PCR. Some clones are missing from TCRdb's copy, which holds only in-frame ones; the method was immunoSEQ multiplex PCR. The sample has 110,000 to 150,000 clones, about 8.9% seen once. The specimen was PBMCs. Every receptor here comes from a man in his forties or fifties in good health and CMV-seronegative.

This clone was seen a handful of times. The chain has TRBV9 and TRBJ2-3; 11 bases match TRBD2. The CDR3 spans 15 residues. Germline CDR1 SGDLS, CDR2 YYNGEE. Trimming at V came to 4 bases and at J to 2 bases, leaving 3 bases not matched to a gene. Here the CDR3 reads CASSLAGGPTDTQYF. DNA for the CDR3: TGTGCCAGCAGCTTAGCGGGAGGGCCCACAGATACGCAGTATTTT.

This clone was seen repeatedly, ten times or more. The V and J genes are TRBV5-8 and TRBJ2-7; no clear D. Germline loops: CDR1 SGHTS, CDR2 YDEGEE. Trimming took off 6 bases at V and 3 bases at J, with 4 bases between the two ends. The CDR3 has 10 residues. The CDR3 region has the DNA TGTGCCAGCACCATCTACGAGCAGTACTTC. Its protein product is CASTIYEQYF.

In its sample, this clone was seen a few times. This chain uses TRBV7-8 with TRBJ1-6, with 7 bases matching TRBD1. The CDR3 is made up of 16 amino acids. V trimming: 5 bases; J trimming: 0 bases; junction bases outside the gene matches: 4. Looked up from germline, CDR1 is SGHVS and CDR2 is FQNEAQ. The CDR3 sequence: CASSLWDSSYNSPLHF. The CDR3 DNA is TGTGCCAGCAGCCTATGGGACAGCTCCTATAATTCACCCCTCCACTTT.

The chain uses TRBV6-1 and TRBJ1-5; tentatively, D is TRBD1 (5 bases). V dropped 0 bases and J dropped 7 bases, with 10 bases sitting between them. This CDR3 has 14 amino acids. The germline CDR1 and CDR2 sequences are MNHNS and SASEGT. The CDR3 nucleotides are TGTGCCAGCAGTGAAGCCCGGGGGAACCAGCCCCAGCATTTT. Translated, it gives CASSEARGNQPQHF.

The chain links TRBV15 to TRBJ2-3; TRBD1 aligns across 7 bases. The germline CDR1 and CDR2 sequences are LNHNV and YYDKDF (reference sequence). This CDR3 comprises 15 residues. Trimming at V came to 5 bases and at J to 0 bases, leaving 5 bases not matched to a gene. CDR3 nucleotide sequence: TGTGCCACCAGCTCGGACAGGCGTAGCACAGATACGCAGTATTTT. The encoded protein is CATSSDRRSTDTQYF.

The rearrangement uses TRBV5-1 and TRBJ2-7; a possible D gene is TRBD1 (5 bases). Germline-derived CDR1 and CDR2 are SGHRS and YFSETQ. The V and J ends lost 0 bases and 3 bases respectively, with 16 bases between them. The CDR3 loop spans 16 amino acids. CDR3 residues: CASSLVGRLDNYEQYF. For the CDR3, the DNA is TGCGCCAGCAGCTTGGTGGGGCGGCTCGATAACTACGAGCAGTACTTC.

This clone was recorded a few times. V usage is TRBV5-1 and J usage is TRBJ2-3; 9 nucleotides agree with TRBD1. The CDR3 consists of 15 residues. The germline V gene encodes CDR1 SGHRS and CDR2 YFSETQ. The J segment lost 4 bases and the V segment lost 2 bases, leaving 5 bases of the junction unmatched. This CDR3 is CASSFAGTGPDTQYF. As DNA, the CDR3 is TGCGCCAGCAGCTTCGCCGGGACAGGGCCAGATACGCAGTATTTT.

This clone was found a few times. This sequence joins TRBV6-1 and TRBJ1-1; no definite D call. CDR1 is MNHNS, CDR2 SASEGT, per germline. Trimming shortened V by 3 bases and J by 4 bases, and 9 bases separated the two germline ends. CDR3 size: 13 residues. DNA of the CDR3: TGTGCCAGCAGTGAGTTCCAGGTCACTGAAGCTTTCTTT. As protein: CASSEFQVTEAFF.

This clone was seen more than once but under ten times. The chain has TRBV15 and TRBJ1-5, with D possibly matching TRBD1 (6 bases). With 0 bases removed from V and 6 bases from J, the gap between germline ends came to 12 bases. Germline assignment: CDR1 LNHNV and CDR2 YYDKDF (reference sequence). The CDR3 covers 15 residues. CDR3 sequence: CATSREGQNSQPQHF. The CDR3 DNA reads TGTGCCACCAGCAGAGAAGGACAGAATTCTCAGCCCCAGCATTTT.

This clone was observed a handful of times. V is TRBV29-1 and J is TRBJ1-1; D is perhaps TRBD1 (5 bases). The CDR3 is 15 residues long. The germline gives CDR1 SQVTM, CDR2 ANQGSEA. The V and J ends lost 2 bases and 0 bases respectively, with 13 bases between them. CDR3 in DNA: TGCAGCGTTGAATTGGATTCCAGGGTGAACACTGAAGCTTTCTTT. Amino acids: CSVELDSRVNTEAFF.

A few counts support this clone. The chain combines TRBV6-1 with TRBJ2-3; tentatively, D is TRBD1 (6 bases). The germline V gene encodes CDR1 MNHNS and CDR2 SASEGT. This CDR3 region has 15 residues. The germline V and J ends were trimmed by 6 bases and 2 bases, with 15 bases remaining between them. CDR3 amino acids: CASSQDSLTTDTQYF. The CDR3 DNA is TGTGCCAGCAGCCAGGACAGTTTGACCACAGATACGCAGTATTTT.

The chain uses TRBV6-1 and TRBJ2-7; no clear D. Trimming removed 3 bases from V and 1 base from J, with 10 bases in between. This CDR3 has 14 amino acids. Germline CDR1 reads MNHNS; CDR2 reads SASEGT. The CDR3 reads CASSDQASSYEQYF. CDR3 DNA sequence: TGTGCCAGCAGTGATCAGGCATCTTCCTACGAGCAGTACTTC.

The sample holds a few counts of this clone. The gene calls are TRBV28 and TRBJ1-1; possible D gene TRBD1, 6 bases. Germline V gene data show CDR1 as MDHEN and CDR2 as SYDVKM. V dropped 6 bases and J dropped 4 bases, with 15 bases sitting between them. The length of the CDR3 is 14 residues. The CDR3, as DNA: TGTGCCAGCAGGGTAGAGGGGGTTCGCACTGAAGCTTTCTTT. It encodes CASRVEGVRTEAFF.

This clone was counted only a few times. The rearrangement links TRBV2 to TRBJ2-5; 7 bases fit TRBD2. The ends lost 8 bases at V and 7 bases at J; junction bases unmatched: 16. The V gene's germline CDR1 is SNHLY and CDR2 FYNNEI. The length of the CDR3 is 15 residues. The CDR3 sequence is CASGREPGISATQYF. CDR3 sequence (DNA): TGTGCCAGCGGGCGGGAGCCGGGAATCTCAGCGACCCAGTACTTC.

This clone was seen only a few times. V usage is TRBV18 and J usage is TRBJ2-5; 7 nucleotides match TRBD1. There are 17 residues in the CDR3. The V gene end was trimmed by 4 bases and the J gene end by 0 bases; junction bases not matched to a gene: 11. Germline V gene lookup returns CDR1 KGHSH and CDR2 LQKENI. The CDR3 sequence is CASSQGRDRGYQETQYF. In DNA form, the CDR3 reads TGTGCCAGCTCACAGGGCCGGGACAGAGGATACCAAGAGACCCAGTACTTC.

The CDR3 sequence: CASSLRLVAGELFF. The CDR3 DNA is TGTGCCAGCAGCCTGAGACTAGTCGCCGGGGAGCTGTTTTTT. V usage is TRBV5-6 and J usage is TRBJ2-2, with a possible D match to TRBD2 (6 bases). Germline V gene data show CDR1 as SGHDT and CDR2 as YYEEEE. The germline V and J ends were trimmed by 4 bases and 6 bases, with 13 bases remaining between them. This CDR3 spans 14 amino acids.

This chain joins TRBV5-1 and TRBJ2-2, with 8 bases lining up with TRBD1. This CDR3 has 16 amino acids. Germline V gene sequence: CDR1 SGHRS, CDR2 YFSETQ. The V and J ends lost 7 bases and 4 bases, in that order; junction bases with no gene match: 12. CDR3 sequence reads: CASLLAGDRSTGELFF. CDR3 DNA: TGCGCCAGCTTACTGGCCGGGGACAGGAGCACCGGGGAGCTGTTTTTT.

This clone was counted only a few times. The chain recombines TRBV2 with TRBJ1-1, with TRBD1 matching 7 bases. Germline V CDR1 and CDR2: SNHLY, FYNNEI. CDR3 size: 14 residues. The V segment lost 4 bases and the J segment 0 bases; nucleotides outside the gene matches: 2. The CDR3 reads CASSVQGMNTEAFF. In nucleotides, the CDR3 is TGTGCCAGCAGTGTACAGGGGATGAACACTGAAGCTTTCTTT. The complete variable domain, with remaining parts taken from reference TRBV2 and TRBJ1-1, reads EPEVTQTPSHQVTQMGQEVILRCVPISNHLYFYWYRQILGQKVEFLVSFYNNEISEKSEIFDDQFSVERPDGSNFTLKIRSTKLEDSAMYFCASSVQGMNTEAFFGQGTRLTVV.

The chain links TRBV18 to TRBJ1-1; 9 bases fit TRBD1. Germline CDR1 is KGHSH and CDR2 is LQKENI. V shed 5 bases, J shed 1 base, and the junction held 11 bases outside the gene matches. The CDR3 runs to 17 residues. CDR3 protein: CASSVTGGNYRNTEAFF. The CDR3 DNA follows: TGTGCCAGCTCAGTGACAGGGGGAAATTATAGGAACACTGAAGCTTTCTTT.

This clone turned up a few times. The rearrangement links TRBV7-9 to TRBJ1-3; D may be TRBD1 (5 bases). The CDR3 consists of 16 residues. V lost 5 bases, J lost 0 bases, and 14 bases lay in between. Germline CDR1 and CDR2: SEHNR and FQNEAQ (reference sequence). The CDR3 bases are TGTGCCAGCAGCGGGCAAACAGGATTCTCTGGAAACACCATATATTTT. This encodes CASSGQTGFSGNTIYF.

With respect to this clone: The junction does not match germline at one end; this may be a read error. The chain combines TRBV5-1 with TRBJ1-5; perhaps TRBD1 as D (6 bases). Germline-derived CDR1 and CDR2 are SGHRS and YFSETQ. The CDR3 consists of 14 residues. The chain's CDR3 is CASSLDRHNQPKHF. For the CDR3, the DNA is TGCGCCAGCAGCCTGGACAGACACAATCAGCCCAAGCATTTC.